What follows describes a single T cell receptor beta chain. This record belongs to a study of blood T cell repertoires in COVID-19. Study-level background: The United States, Italy and Spain supplied acute and convalescent COVID-19 samples. PBMCs, B-cell-depleted T cells, or T cells were the source of the cDNA or gDNA that made up the material.

Germline CDR1 reads SEHNR; CDR2 reads FQNEAQ (reference sequence). The J segment lost 1 base and the V segment lost 5 bases, leaving 7 bases of the junction unmatched. This CDR3 has 16 residues. In the authors' workflow: Amplification of reference gene primers was used by the study to estimate nucleated cell counts. Profiling relied on immunoSEQ multiplex PCR, and the TCRdb table lists in-frame clones only, not all of them. The V and J calls and the clone size are those of that table, but D and trimming were determined from the DNA. The sample lists 150,000 to 200,000 clones, around two thirds occurring once.

Sample: peripheral blood. The TCR was taken from a woman older than 75 with acute or convalescent COVID-19. The rearrangement joins TRBV7-9 to TRBJ1-5; 8 bases agree with TRBD1. Written as DNA, the CDR3 is TGTGCCAGCAGCAACAGGGGGACATTAAGCAATCAGCCCCAGCATTTT. Its translation: CASSNRGTLSNQPQHF.